The count of the clone carrying this TCR beta chain is one. Antigen unknown. Germline CDR1 is SGHKS and CDR2 is YYEKEE (reference sequence). Germline trimming cut 4 bases from V and 1 base from J; bases unmatched to any gene: 7. This CDR3 region has 16 residues. This entry comes from a study of graft-versus-host responses after intestinal transplantation. The wider study: All of the recipients had induction that used anti-thymocyte globulin, then tacrolimus and steroids for approximately 3 years.

Some clones are missing from TCRdb's copy, which holds only in-frame ones; the method was immunoSEQ multiplex PCR. The sample has 99,000 or so clones, around 90% seen once. The source is a human donor who was the organ donor for an intestinal transplant. The source was unstimulated CD8+ T cells sorted from spleen or lymph node cells, collected before transplant. The chain couples TRBV5-5 to TRBJ2-5, with 10 bases aligning to TRBD2. CDR3 sequence reads: CASSDSGTSAQETQYF. As DNA, the CDR3 is TGTGCCAGCAGCGACTCGGGGACTAGCGCCCAAGAGACCCAGTACTTC.